This T cell receptor beta chain came from a study of control samples from healthy donors and cancer patients (dated by TCRdb to 2019 to 2021). V lost 2 bases and J lost 5 bases, and the count of bases not matched to a germline gene is 4. According to the germline V gene (reference sequence), CDR1 reads MNHNY and CDR2 reads SVGAGI. The CDR3, cysteine through phenylalanine, is 14 amino acids long. Of all the DNA, just the CDR3 is kept, 42 bases in frame from base 1. Regarding this clone: Its binding antigen is unknown. Per-base qualities were not stored, and no clone one base away is much larger.

The protocol used for the library was the immunoSEQ multiplex PCR assay. TCRdb holds this immuneACCESS table with in-frame rearrangements only. Some clones are missing; in checked studies, unresolved V genes explain under half, and the rest has no known cause. The sample table contains 150,000 to 200,000 clones; only one count was recorded for 91% of them. Jointly, the top ten make up less than 1.6% of the sample. The sequence joins TRBV6-6 to TRBJ2-7, with 9 bases matching TRBD1. This clonotype was obtained from a woman in her thirties in good health. The sample consisted of blood. CDR3 sequence: CASSYARTGDEQYF. At the DNA level, the sequence is TGTGCCAGCAGTTACGCGAGGACAGGGGACGAGCAGTACTTC.